This TCR beta chain was documented in a study of response to subunit inactivated influenza vaccine. Study-wide results and caveats: Every seasonal influenza vaccination brings in few new T cells, the authors suggested.

Concerning this clonotype itself: The antigen remains unidentified.

This CDR3 is 13 amino acids long. CDR1 is SGHTA, CDR2 FQGNSA, per germline. V was shortened by 5 bases and J by 2 bases, with 9 bases between the two germline ends. Each CDR3 protein gets one entry after TCRdb re-called the RT-PCR reads with MiXCR. Of fewer than 350,000 distinct CDR3 sequences listed, roughly a fifth are singletons. The chain carries TRBV7-2 and TRBJ1-1, with D possibly matching TRBD1 (6 bases). The clonotype originates from a man aged 45 to 75 who received an inactivated influenza vaccine. Sequenced here: PBMCs from blood, sampled 21 months after vaccination. This CDR3 is CASSKDSNTEAFF. The CDR3 DNA follows: TGTGCCAGCAGCAAGGACAGCAACACTGAAGCTTTCTTT. Full variable domain (outside the CDR3, taken from reference TRBV7-2 and TRBJ1-1): GAGVSQSPSNKVTEKGKDVELRCDPISGHTALYWYRQSLGQGLEFLIYFQGNSAPDKSGLPSDRFSAERTGGSVSTLTIQRTQQEDSAVYLCASSKDSNTEAFFGQGTRLTVV.